Sequencing of this T cell receptor beta chain was carried out in a study of response to subunit inactivated influenza vaccine. This clonotype has only a few counts. TCRdb called the RT-PCR reads again in MiXCR, with one record for every CDR3 protein. The sample has 710,000 or so distinct CDR3 sequences, 15% to 18% seen once. The CDR3 consists of 14 residues. V shed 4 bases and J 6 bases; nucleotides not matched to a gene: 9. The germline V gene has CDR1 SGHRS and CDR2 YFSETQ. The input for sequencing was PBMCs from blood, taken 11 to 12 days after vaccination. The chain links TRBV5-1 to TRBJ2-7; TRBD1 aligns across 8 bases. This TCR was sampled from a man between 45 and 60 years old who received an inactivated influenza vaccine. This CDR3 reads CASSMGDRSREQYF. The CDR3 DNA follows: TGCGCCAGCAGCATGGGGGACAGGAGTCGCGAGCAGTACTTC.